The T cell receptor (beta chain) described here comes from a study of T cell responses to AZD1222 COVID-19 vaccine. Notes on the study in general: No repertoire was sampled before or during the peak T cell response, only after it. Spike-spanning, vaccine-associated CD4 TCRs were dominant at 160-218 and 743-854.

Comment on this clone: Its matching antigen is unknown.

Germline CDR1 MGHDK, CDR2 SYGVNS. V dropped 6 bases and J dropped 5 bases, with 8 bases sitting between them. The CDR3 runs to 11 residues. Clones were sequenced by immunoSEQ multiplex PCR, and TCRdb holds only the in-frame ones, with some missing. The table has approximately 150,000 clones, around 94% seen once. The sample was peripheral blood, taken on day 0 of AZD1222 vaccination. This TCR was sampled from an adult in good health. This chain links TRBV25-1 with TRBJ2-7, with a tentative D call TRBD1 (5 bases). The CDR3 here is CASRIGDEQYF. The CDR3 DNA reads TGTGCCAGCAGGATAGGGGACGAGCAGTACTTC.